These 24 T cell receptor beta chains were sequenced from one sample in a study of CXCR3-negative and CXCR3-positive naive CD8 T cells. It was by 5' RACE with UMI labels that the TRB cDNA libraries were prepared. Following a re-call of the 5' RACE reads, TCRdb has one entry per CDR3 protein and lacks DNA. The sample has about 40,000 distinct CDR3 sequences. The sequencing input was memory CD8+ T cells from blood. These receptor sequences come from a human donor in good health. Some clones in this sample may be carry-over from other donors' samples.

The chain's CDR3 is CASSSLQGVLNTEAFF. This chain uses TRBV7-9 with TRBJ1-1; TCRdb's D call, TRBD1, is unchecked because there is no DNA. CDR1 is SEHNR and CDR2 is FQNEAQ in the germline V gene (reference sequence). CDR3 length equals 16 residues.

This chain links TRBV11-2 with TRBJ2-1. The CDR3 contains 13 residues. The germline V gene has CDR1 SGHAT and CDR2 FQNNGV. The CDR3 sequence is CASSLGRYNEQFF.

The chain combines TRBV14 with TRBJ2-6; TCRdb names TRBD1, which stays unverified in the absence of DNA. CDR1 is SGHDN and CDR2 is FVKESK in the germline V gene. This CDR3 spans 18 amino acids. CDR3 in amino acids: CASSQTGTAVSGANVLTF.

The chain combines TRBV6-5 with TRBJ1-6. The CDR3 length is 15 residues. CDR1 is MNHEY and CDR2 is SVGAGI in the germline V gene. The CDR3 sequence is CASTKETSNNSPLHF.

CDR3 in amino acids: CASSGVTSYEQYF. V usage is TRBV12-3 or TRBV12-4 and J usage is TRBJ2-7; the D call from TCRdb, TRBD1, cannot be confirmed without DNA. CDR3 length: 13 residues.

This chain connects TRBV7-9 to TRBJ2-1. This CDR3 has 14 amino acids. Germline V gene sequence: CDR1 SEHNR, CDR2 FQNEAQ (reference sequence). The CDR3 spells CASSQGWVDNEQFF.

CDR3 amino acids: CASSIDGGREAFF. The chain links TRBV7-9 to TRBJ1-1; with no DNA, the TCRdb D assignment of TRBD1 cannot be verified. The germline V gene has CDR1 SEHNR and CDR2 FQNEAQ (reference sequence). The CDR3 spans 13 residues. Variable domain in full (rest from reference TRBV7-9 and TRBJ1-1): DTGVSQNPRHKITKRGQNVTFRCDPISEHNRLYWYRQTLGQGPEFLTYFQNEAQLEKSRLLSDRFSAERPKGSFSTLEIQRTEQGDSAMYLCASSIDGGREAFFGQGTRLTVV.

The chain is built from TRBV7-6 and TRBJ2-3; with no DNA, the TCRdb D assignment of TRBD2 cannot be verified. The V gene's germline CDR1 is SGHVS and CDR2 FNYEAQ. This CDR3 is built from 17 residues. This chain's CDR3 is CASSLARGLSSTDTQYF.

The chain uses TRBV20-1 and TRBJ1-1; the D call of TRBD1 rests on TCRdb alone, since no DNA is present to check it. This CDR3 contains 13 residues. Germline CDR1 DFQATT, CDR2 SNEGSKA (reference sequence). The CDR3 sequence: CSARGTGDTEAFF.

The chain couples TRBV5-1 to TRBJ2-7; the D call from TCRdb, TRBD1, cannot be confirmed without DNA. There are 15 residues in the CDR3. Germline V gives CDR1 SGHRS, CDR2 YFSETQ. CDR3 sequence: CASSLVSGSPYEQYF.

The chain links TRBV20-1 to TRBJ2-7. This CDR3 has 14 amino acids. Looked up from germline, CDR1 is DFQATT and CDR2 is SNEGSKA (reference sequence). The CDR3 region is CSAREVGQSYEQYF.

The gene calls are TRBV29-1 and TRBJ2-1; without DNA, the TCRdb call of TRBD2 cannot be checked. The CDR3 covers 11 residues. CDR1 and CDR2 (germline): SQVTM, ANQGSEA. This CDR3 is CSVGRYNEQFF.

The chain joins TRBV19 to TRBJ2-1; TCRdb reports TRBD2, a call that lacks DNA to check it against. The V gene's germline CDR1 is LNHDA and CDR2 SQIVND (reference sequence). The CDR3 spans 15 residues. The CDR3 sequence is CASSLGSGLAVEQFF.

The chain has TRBV19 and TRBJ2-1; TCRdb lists TRBD1, though no DNA is available to test this call. Looked up from germline, CDR1 is LNHDA and CDR2 is SQIVND (reference sequence). CDR3 length equals 16 residues. CDR3 amino acids: CASSIARGSLGNEQFF.

This chain links TRBV6-1 with TRBJ2-7. The CDR3 consists of 12 residues. Germline V lookup: CDR1 MNHNS, CDR2 SASEGT. The CDR3 sequence: CASRDSDYEQYF.

V usage is TRBV29-1 and J usage is TRBJ2-2. The length of the CDR3 is 12 residues. Looked up from germline, CDR1 is SQVTM and CDR2 is ANQGSEA. The CDR3 protein is CSVEEYTGELFF.

This chain uses TRBV20-1 with TRBJ2-2; TCRdb picks TRBD1, but there is no DNA to check that call. The CDR3 has 15 residues. Germline values: CDR1 DFQATT, CDR2 SNEGSKA (reference sequence). CDR3 in amino acids: CSATLTGSATGELFF.

The chain couples TRBV5-8 to TRBJ1-1; TCRdb reports TRBD1, a call that lacks DNA to check it against. CDR1 and CDR2 from the germline V gene are SGHTS and YDEGEE. CDR3 length: 15 amino acids. CDR3: CASSLWTGGAAEAFF.

The chain joins TRBV14 to TRBJ2-7; TCRdb proposes TRBD1, but this gene call is untestable without DNA. Germline loops: CDR1 SGHDN, CDR2 FVKESK. The CDR3 extends over 17 amino acids. The CDR3 region is CASSPTLTDREHHEQYF.

V is TRBV7-2 and J is TRBJ2-7. Germline CDR1 SGHTA, CDR2 FQGNSA. The CDR3 runs to 14 residues. The CDR3 spells CASSYGGNSYEQYF.

The chain uses TRBV7-2 and TRBJ1-2; the D call of TRBD1 rests on TCRdb alone, since no DNA is present to check it. The CDR3 loop spans 15 amino acids. CDR1 is SGHTA and CDR2 is FQGNSA in the germline V gene. CDR3 sequence: CASSSGQGLNYGYTF.

This chain joins TRBV27 and TRBJ2-1. CDR3 length equals 16 residues. Germline CDR1 reads MNHEY; CDR2 reads SMNVEV (reference sequence). The CDR3 loop reads CASRGISVGMNNEQFF.

The chain uses TRBV29-1 and TRBJ2-5; TCRdb proposes TRBD2, but this gene call is untestable without DNA. This CDR3 region has 12 residues. Germline V gene lookup returns CDR1 SQVTM and CDR2 ANQGSEA. The CDR3 sequence is CSVEGLEETQYF.

The chain combines TRBV29-1 with TRBJ2-7; there is no DNA to check the TCRdb D call of TRBD1. Germline CDR1 reads SQVTM; CDR2 reads ANQGSEA. CDR3 length equals 15 residues. The CDR3 is CSVDLPGTGSYEQYF.